This T cell receptor beta chain was documented in a study of response to subunit inactivated influenza vaccine. This clonotype was recorded at least ten times. The antigen remains unidentified. MiXCR, run by TCRdb on the RT-PCR reads, gives a single entry per CDR3 protein. The data show 490,000 or so distinct CDR3 sequences, with about 8% seen just once and 13% held by the top ten. Study results and limitations: Each seasonal influenza vaccination, the authors suggested, recruits few new T cells.

The CDR3 totals 14 residues. V lost 0 bases and J 5 bases, leaving 11 bases between the germline ends. In germline, CDR1 is SGHKS, CDR2 YYEKEE (reference sequence). The TCR sequence derives from a man between 50 and 69 years old who received an inactivated influenza vaccine. The sequences come from PBMCs from blood, collected roughly 24 months after vaccination. V is TRBV5-5 and J is TRBJ1-1; D perhaps matches TRBD1 (6 bases). CDR3 region: CASSLESGETEAFF. Written as DNA, the CDR3 is TGTGCCAGCAGCTTGGAGTCAGGGGAAACTGAAGCTTTCTTT.